Presented here are 8 T cell receptor beta chains from one specimen sequenced in a study of human T cells and chemical hapten exposure. Each CDR3 protein is one row after TCRdb ran MiXCR on the RACE reads. Of 330,000 or so distinct CDR3 sequences listed, about 6.3% are singletons. As to time point: patch test 2, 6 weeks after DPC sensitization. The treatment here: therapeutic diphenylcyclopropenone sensitization with weekly scalp DPC. The sample was whole blood, taken in connection with sensitization to the hapten diphenylcyclopropenone (DPC). These receptor sequences come from a woman aged 18-29 years with alopecia areata. Some clones in this sample may be carry-over from other donors' samples.

The genes are TRBV5-1 and TRBJ2-5, with D perhaps matching TRBD2 (5 bases). Trimming shortened V by 4 bases and J by 2 bases, and 12 bases separated the two germline ends. The CDR3 runs to 14 residues. CDR1 is SGHRS, CDR2 YFSETQ, per germline. CDR3 coding DNA: TGCGCCAGCAGCCCGGGGAGAATACAAGAGACCCAGTACTTC. Residues: CASSPGRIQETQYF.

The rearrangement joins TRBV7-3 to TRBJ2-3; unclear D gene. V shed 5 bases and J shed 1 base, with 7 bases lying between them. The CDR3 totals 13 residues. Germline CDR1 reads SGHTA; CDR2 reads FQGTGA. The CDR3 here is CASSRPGTDTQYF. The CDR3, as DNA: TGTGCCAGCAGCAGGCCGGGCACAGATACGCAGTATTTT.

In this sample, this clonotype turned up a few times. The chain employs TRBV29-1 and TRBJ2-7; maybe TRBD2 (5 bases). Trimming took off 7 bases at V and 2 bases at J, with 9 bases between the two ends. From germline, CDR1 is SQVTM and CDR2 ANQGSEA. The CDR3 length is 11 residues. Here the CDR3 DNA reads TGCAGCGGGGGAGACACCTACGAGCAGTACTTC. This codes for CSGGDTYEQYF.

Ten or more counts support this clonotype. V is TRBV6-5 and J is TRBJ2-6; D is perhaps TRBD2 (6 bases). V lost 0 bases to trimming and J lost 3 bases, with 9 bases between them. CDR3 length: 16 amino acids. Germline lookup yields CDR1 MNHEY and CDR2 SVGAGI. Here the CDR3 DNA reads TGTGCCAGCAGTTACTCGGAGGGGCTTGGGGCCAACGTCCTGACTTTC. Translating gives CASSYSEGLGANVLTF.

In its sample, this clonotype was seen many times. The CDR3 DNA reads as TGTGCCAGCAGTTGGTTCGATAACACTGAAGCTTTCTTT. It codes for CASSWFDNTEAFF. V gene TRBV6-2 or TRBV6-3 combines with J gene TRBJ1-1; the D is unclear. The V end was cut by 4 bases, the J end by 2 bases, with 8 bases between. The CDR3 length is 13 residues. Germline V gene lookup returns CDR1 MNHEY and CDR2 SVGEGT.

This clonotype has more than one count but fewer than ten. The J gene is TRBJ1-2, the V gene TRBV4-1, with 7 bases lining up with TRBD1. J was trimmed by 4 bases and V by 1 base; bases with no gene match: 6. The germline V gene has CDR1 MGHRA and CDR2 YSYEKL. The CDR3 covers 15 residues. CDR3 sequence reads: CASSQVKGASYGYTF. In nucleotides, the CDR3 is TGCGCCAGCAGCCAAGTGAAGGGGGCGAGCTATGGCTACACCTTC.

This chain uses TRBV10-2 with TRBJ2-3; TRBD2 matches at 12 bases. Germline lookup yields CDR1 WSHSY and CDR2 SAAADI. Trimming cost V 5 bases and J 2 bases; bases outside gene matches: 5. The CDR3 is 16 residues long. This CDR3 is CASSRGLAGTTDTQYF. The CDR3 DNA is TGCGCCAGCAGTCGTGGACTAGCGGGGACCACAGATACGCAGTATTTT.

The rearrangement uses TRBV12-3 or TRBV12-4 and TRBJ1-2; 9 bases are shared with TRBD1. The CDR3 runs 14 residues. V lost 5 bases and J lost 7; bases outside the gene matches: 8. The CDR3 spells CASSRTGVIVGYTF. In DNA, the CDR3 is TGTGCCAGCAGTCGGACAGGGGTAATCGTTGGCTACACCTTC.